Listed below are T cell receptor beta chains from one sample, sequenced in a study of T cell responses to AZD1222 COVID-19 vaccine. Sequencing used immunoSEQ multiplex PCR; TCRdb keeps in-frame clones, though not all of them. The table records around 140,000 clones, over 85% of them present only once. Sequenced here: peripheral blood, sampled 28 days after the second AZD1222 dose. The receptors come from an adult who received the AZD1222 COVID-19 vaccine. CDR3s leave out the opening cysteine and the closing phenylalanine or tryptophan. The order of the fields is V gene, CDR3 protein.

V: TRBV9
CDR3: ASSGTTATGELF

V: TRBV14
CDR3: ASSGQVLRGYT

V: TRBV7-9
CDR3: ASSPRDSSANVLT

V: TRBV28
CDR3: AGSSTWKNTEAF

V: TRBV19
CDR3: ASSEGLATEAF

V: TRBV19
CDR3: ASSGNRGGAEAF

V: TRBV6-2/TRBV6-3
CDR3: ASSYGLSYEQY

V: TRBV6-5
CDR3: ASSASAGSADTQY

V: TRBV2
CDR3: ASPTSGRATYNEQF

V: TRBV7-9
CDR3: ASSPHGGNTIY

V: TRBV4-3
CDR3: ASSQVSGHAGELF

V: TRBV19
CDR3: ASSMGFGAF

V: TRBV7-2
CDR3: ASSLARWRRGGNQPQH

V: TRBV5-5
CDR3: ASSLVGGVISGANVLT

V: TRBV9
CDR3: ASSVGGQLNYGYT

V: TRBV28
CDR3: ASSFSQGGGYGYT

V: TRBV4-2
CDR3: ASSQGLANGEQY

V: TRBV3-1/TRBV3-2
CDR3: ASSQAGLGFDQTDTQY

V: TRBV28
CDR3: ASRFPGTNTEAF

V: TRBV11-2
CDR3: ASSFMDRGEKLF

V: TRBV29-1
CDR3: SVESATPETQY

V: TRBV6-5
CDR3: ASSYSGRGDYGYT

V: TRBV19
CDR3: ASSIWADAYGYT

V: TRBV3-1/TRBV3-2
CDR3: ASSQAGTYYGYT

V: TRBV11-2
CDR3: ASSRGPGTGNEQF

V: TRBV2
CDR3: ASSEQVYEQY